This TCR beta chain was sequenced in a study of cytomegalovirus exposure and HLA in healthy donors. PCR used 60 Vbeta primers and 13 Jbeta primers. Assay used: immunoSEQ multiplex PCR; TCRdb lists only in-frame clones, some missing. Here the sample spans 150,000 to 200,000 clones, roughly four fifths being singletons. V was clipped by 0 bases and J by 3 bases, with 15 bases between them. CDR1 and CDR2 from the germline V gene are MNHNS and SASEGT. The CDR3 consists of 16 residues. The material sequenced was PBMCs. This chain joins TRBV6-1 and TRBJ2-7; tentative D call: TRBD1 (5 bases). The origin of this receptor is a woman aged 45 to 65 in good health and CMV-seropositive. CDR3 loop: CASSEAPQGHRYEQYF. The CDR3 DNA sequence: TGTGCCAGCAGTGAAGCGCCCCAGGGTCATCGCTACGAGCAGTACTTC.